This T cell receptor (beta chain) stems from a study of blood T cell repertoires in COVID-19. CDR3 size: 15 residues. Looked up from germline, CDR1 is SGDLS and CDR2 is YYNGEE. With 1 base clipped from V and 11 bases from J, the junction kept 5 bases outside the gene matches. Assay: immunoSEQ multiplex PCR; the TCRdb copy retains only in-frame clones and omits some. Of some 200,000 clones listed, around 90% are singletons. This clone occurred once. The gene calls are TRBV9 and TRBJ2-1; TRBD2 matches 14 bases. This receptor was obtained from a woman aged 30 to 39 who had recovered from COVID-19. Sequenced: PBMCs or T cells enriched from blood (not recorded which). The CDR3: CASSVMGLAGEKQFF. In DNA form, the CDR3 reads TGTGCCAGCAGCGTAATGGGACTAGCGGGAGAAAAGCAGTTCTTC.